Listed below are T cell receptor beta chains from one sample, sequenced in a study of cytomegalovirus exposure and HLA in healthy donors. Profiled with immunoSEQ multiplex PCR; TCRdb holds only in-frame clones, not every one. In the table there are tens of thousands of clones, about three quarters of which are singletons. Sequenced material: PBMCs. Receptors were obtained from a female donor in good health and CMV-seronegative. CDR3s include the opening cysteine and the closing phenylalanine or tryptophan. The D gene is left open where the match is weak. Clone size is given for some rows only: seen once, a few or many times, or a class if the clone is expanded.

j_call cdr3_length clone_size d_call v_call cdr3_aa cdr3_nt
TRBJ2-7 15 NA TRBD1 TRBV7-8 CASSFQTGTGYEQYF TGTGCCAGCAGCTTCCAAACGGGGACAGGCTACGAGCAGTACTTC
TRBJ1-2 15 NA NA TRBV4-3 CASSQDLGWNYGYTF TGCGCCAGCAGCCAAGACCTAGGCTGGAACTATGGCTACACCTTC
TRBJ2-5 15 NA TRBD2 TRBV7-2 CASRDQTSGGETQYF TGTGCCAGCAGGGACCAGACTAGCGGTGGAGAGACCCAGTACTTC
TRBJ2-2 16 once TRBD2 TRBV7-2 CASSVTSGENTGELFF TGTGCCAGCAGCGTTACTAGCGGAGAGAACACCGGGGAGCTGTTTTTT
TRBJ2-6 12 few NA TRBV19 CASSLEGGVLTF TGTGCCAGTAGCCTAGAAGGTGGGGTCCTGACTTTC
TRBJ1-2 14 NA TRBD1 TRBV27 CASSETGGNYGYTF TGTGCCAGCAGCGAGACAGGGGGGAACTATGGCTACACCTTC
TRBJ2-7 21 NA TRBD1 TRBV4-3 CASSQDLGGTGGIRSSYEQYF TGCGCCAGCAGCCAAGATCTTGGCGGGACAGGGGGCATTAGATCCTCCTACGAGCAGTACTTC
TRBJ2-7 15 NA TRBD2 TRBV5-4 CASSEGTSGGGEQYF TGTGCCAGCAGCGAAGGGACTAGCGGGGGGGGCGAGCAGTACTTC
TRBJ2-3 16 NA NA TRBV5-4 CASSPRARTSTDTQYF TGTGCCAGCAGTCCTAGAGCCAGAACTAGCACAGATACGCAGTATTTT
TRBJ2-7 15 NA TRBD1 TRBV2 CASSQTGGGTYEQYF TGTGCCAGCAGCCAGACAGGGGGGGGAACCTACGAGCAGTACTTC
TRBJ2-5 15 NA NA TRBV15 CATSRDGQPQETQYF TGTGCCACCAGCAGAGATGGGCAGCCACAAGAGACCCAGTACTTC
TRBJ2-7 13 NA NA TRBV28 CASSLPGFDEQYF TGTGCCAGCAGTTTACCAGGGTTCGACGAGCAGTACTTC
TRBJ2-7 11 NA NA TRBV14 CASSQQYEQYF TGTGCCAGCAGCCAACAATACGAGCAGTACTTC
TRBJ2-7 19 NA TRBD2 TRBV5-1 CASSLDGLAGGRGTYEQYF TGCGCCAGCAGCTTGGACGGACTAGCGGGAGGTAGGGGAACCTACGAGCAGTACTTC
TRBJ2-3 15 once TRBD1 TRBV14 CASSQAWTGEDTQYF TGTGCCAGCAGCCAAGCCTGGACAGGGGAAGATACGCAGTATTTT
TRBJ2-7 15 NA NA TRBV16 CASSQWSLPTYEQYF TGTGCCAGCAGCCAATGGTCTCTGCCTACGTACGAGCAGTACTTC
TRBJ1-1 15 NA TRBD1 TRBV7-9 CASSRPQGLNTEAFF TGTGCCAGCAGCCGACCACAGGGGTTGAACACTGAAGCTTTCTTT
TRBJ1-5 15 NA NA TRBV5-6 CASSPRGGPNQPQHF TGTGCCAGCAGCCCTCGGGGGGGGCCCAATCAGCCCCAGCATTTT
TRBJ1-5 17 few TRBD1 TRBV19 CASSPRTGTYSNQPQHF TGTGCCAGTAGTCCACGGACAGGGACATATAGCAATCAGCCCCAGCATTTT
TRBJ2-7 13 NA NA TRBV6-5 CASSYSRTDSWYF TGTGCCAGCAGTTACTCCAGAACGGACAGCTGGTACTTC
TRBJ1-5 15 NA NA TRBV6-6 CASSWGDSSNQPQHF TGTGCCAGCAGTTGGGGCGACAGTAGCAATCAGCCCCAGCATTTT
TRBJ1-2 14 NA NA TRBV6-5 CASSPDSFNYGYTF TGTGCCAGCAGCCCCGACTCCTTCAACTATGGCTACACCTTC
TRBJ2-7 15 once TRBD1 TRBV27 CASSPTRTGLYEQYF TGTGCCAGCAGTCCCACCCGGACAGGGCTCTACGAGCAGTACTTC
TRBJ2-1 16 NA TRBD2 TRBV2 CASNGGLAGGPNEQFF TGTGCCAGCAATGGGGGACTAGCGGGAGGGCCTAATGAGCAGTTCTTC
TRBJ2-4 16 NA NA TRBV28 CASSSGAAGAKNIQYF TGTGCCAGCAGTTCCGGCGCTGCAGGGGCCAAAAACATTCAGTACTTC
TRBJ2-7 15 NA TRBD2 TRBV4-2 CASRRGLAGSYEQYF TGTGCCAGCAGAAGAGGACTAGCGGGGTCCTACGAGCAGTACTTC
TRBJ2-1 17 NA NA TRBV7-8 CASSLYPQARVSGEQFF TGTGCCAGCAGCTTATACCCTCAAGCGAGGGTATCCGGGGAGCAGTTCTTC
TRBJ1-2 14 few TRBD1 TRBV6-5 CASSFRGNSGGYTF TGTGCCAGCAGTTTCAGGGGGAATTCGGGTGGCTACACCTTC
TRBJ1-1 15 NA NA TRBV28 CASSLRQIMNTEAFF TGTGCCAGCAGTTTACGACAGATAATGAACACTGAAGCTTTCTTT
TRBJ2-3 14 NA NA TRBV19 CASSIDSGADTQYF TGTGCCAGTAGTATAGATTCTGGAGCAGATACGCAGTATTTT
TRBJ1-5 15 few TRBD1 TRBV6-6 CASSQRGTGNQPQHF TGTGCCAGCAGTCAACGGGGGACAGGGAATCAGCCCCAGCATTTT
TRBJ2-6 19 NA NA TRBV2 CASSESVRVDLTGANVLTF TGTGCCAGCAGTGAGTCCGTTCGGGTAGATTTGACTGGGGCCAACGTCCTGACTTTC
TRBJ1-1 13 NA NA TRBV7-2 CASSLDAANEAFF TGTGCCAGCAGCTTAGACGCCGCGAATGAAGCTTTCTTT
TRBJ1-5 16 NA TRBD1 TRBV28 CASSGTQGQPPQPQHF TGTGCCAGCAGTGGCACCCAGGGACAGCCCCCTCAGCCCCAGCATTTT
TRBJ1-1 13 medium-sized NA TRBV5-1 CASSLSGGTEAFF TGCGCCAGCAGCTTATCCGGCGGCACTGAAGCTTTCTTT
TRBJ1-5 14 once TRBD1 TRBV2 CASSLTGNNQPQHF TGTGCCAGCAGCTTGACAGGGAACAATCAGCCCCAGCATTTT
TRBJ1-3 13 NA TRBD1 TRBV5-4 CASTQQGGNTIYF TGTGCCAGCACCCAACAGGGGGGAAACACCATATATTTT
TRBJ2-2 18 NA TRBD2 TRBV9 CASSTFASGGANTGELFF TGTGCCAGCAGCACCTTTGCTAGCGGGGGGGCGAACACCGGGGAGCTGTTTTTT
TRBJ2-7 11 NA NA TRBV7-2 CASSFQYEQYF TGTGCCAGCAGCTTTCAATACGAGCAGTACTTC